The 3 T cell receptor beta chains in this list originate from one sample, sequenced in a study of graft-versus-host responses after intestinal transplantation. No antigens are known for them. Repertoires were generated with immunoSEQ multiplex PCR, while TCRdb's copy carries only in-frame clones and drops some. Of fewer than 110,000 clones detected, under 95% appear once; the ten largest clones hold more than 0.9%. Sequencing used unstimulated CD8+ T cells sorted from spleen or lymph node cells, obtained before intestinal transplant. Receptors originate from a human donor who received an intestinal transplant.

The chain uses TRBV2 and TRBJ2-5; 10 positions agree with TRBD2. CDR3 length: 15 amino acids. The ends lost 7 bases at V and 4 bases at J; junction bases unmatched: 9. The V gene's germline CDR1 is SNHLY and CDR2 FYNNEI. CDR3 loop: CASTDLAGVSETQYF. CDR3 sequence (DNA): TGTGCCAGCACCGACCTAGCGGGGGTATCAGAGACCCAGTACTTC. The complete variable domain, with remaining parts taken from reference TRBV2 and TRBJ2-5, reads EPEVTQTPSHQVTQMGQEVILRCVPISNHLYFYWYRQILGQKVEFLVSFYNNEISEKSEIFDDQFSVERPDGSNFTLKIRSTKLEDSAMYFCASTDLAGVSETQYFGPGTRLLVL.

This chain connects TRBV18 to TRBJ1-2; D is undetermined. CDR3 length equals 12 residues. V lost 2 bases, J lost 2 bases, and 3 bases lay in between. Per the germline V gene, CDR1 is KGHSH and CDR2 is LQKENI. Written as DNA, the CDR3 is TGTGCCAGCTCACCAGAAAACTATGGCTACACCTTC. Its translation: CASSPENYGYTF.

The chain joins TRBV27 to TRBJ2-3, with TRBD2 identical over 10 bases. This CDR3 spans 13 amino acids. With 8 bases clipped from V and 11 bases from J, the junction kept 10 bases outside the gene matches. CDR1 MNHEY and CDR2 SMNVEV come from the germline V gene (reference sequence). The DNA of the CDR3 is TGTGCCAGCGCAAAGGGGGTAGCGGGGGGGCAGTATTTT. Protein: CASAKGVAGGQYF.